Below, 27 T cell receptor beta chains from the same sample are listed, as sequenced in a study of blood T cells in healthy people across ages. The use of a sample-barcoded 5' primer and a J-beta primer mix characterized a second PCR of about 7 to 12 cycles. TCRdb redid the calling of the 5' RACE reads with MiXCR, one entry per CDR3 protein. The sample has about 780,000 distinct CDR3 sequences; around 45% are singletons. The source material was blood. All receptors derive from an elderly man in good health.

The chain has TRBV14 and TRBJ2-4, with D unresolved. V was trimmed by 0 bases and J by 13 bases, leaving 13 bases between them. CDR1 is SGHDN, CDR2 FVKESK, per germline. The CDR3 loop spans 13 amino acids. The CDR3 reads CASSQDWIAAQYF. The CDR3 DNA is TGTGCCAGCAGCCAAGATTGGATAGCCGCGCAGTACTTC.

This clonotype has just a few counts. At one boundary the junction diverges from the germline segment, which might be a read error. The chain joins TRBV20-1 to TRBJ2-5; D unresolved. The CDR3 loop spans 12 amino acids. Germline CDR1 is DFQATT and CDR2 is SNEGSKA (reference sequence). The CDR3 coding sequence is TGCAGTGCTCCGGCGATACAAGAGTCCCAGTACTTC. The encoded protein is CSAPAIQESQYF.

The rearrangement links TRBV18 to TRBJ2-5, with a weak D call TRBD1 (6 bases). Matching the DNA end better, TRBJ2-7 makes the J call doubtful. The germline CDR1 and CDR2 sequences are KGHSH and LQKENI. The CDR3 totals 14 residues. CDR3 sequence reads: CASSSVQGVGEQYF. The CDR3 DNA sequence: TGTGCCAGCTCAAGCGTACAGGGCGTAGGCGAGCAGTACTTC.

This clonotype came up many times. One end of the junction varies from germline; a read error may be responsible. CDR3 sequence reads: CASSLEGRETQYF. CDR3 nucleotide sequence: TGTGCCAGCAGTTTAGAGGGGAGGGAGACCCAGTACTTC. This chain joins TRBV5-1 and TRBJ2-5; TRBD2 might be the D (6 bases). CDR3 size: 13 residues. Germline assignment: CDR1 SGHRS and CDR2 YFSETQ.

This clonotype was detected a few times. The J gene is TRBJ2-6, the V gene TRBV3-1, with no clear D. CDR1 and CDR2 from the germline V gene are LGHDT and YNNKEL (reference sequence). V lost 3 bases to trimming and J lost 1 base, with 10 bases between them. This CDR3 comprises 16 residues. The CDR3 region is CASSQGVGSGANVLTF. CDR3 in DNA: TGTGCCAGCAGCCAGGGTGTGGGTTCTGGGGCCAACGTCCTGACTTTC.

The chain recombines TRBV12-3 or TRBV12-4 with TRBJ2-5; D tentatively fits TRBD1 or TRBD2 (6 bases each). With 6 bases removed from V and 11 bases from J, the gap between germline ends came to 16 bases. This CDR3 has 12 residues. The CDR3 loop is CASSQGSGEQYF. The CDR3 DNA is TGTGCCAGCAGCCAGGGGTCGGGGGAGCAGTACTTC.

V usage is TRBV3-1 and J usage is TRBJ2-1; TRBD1 matches at 7 bases. Germline CDR1 and CDR2: LGHDT and YNNKEL (reference sequence). Trimming at V came to 5 bases and at J to 7 bases, leaving 11 bases not matched to a gene. CDR3 size: 15 residues. As DNA, the CDR3 is TGTGCCAGCAGCTTAACAGGGGAGCGGCAGAATGAGCAGTTCTTC. The encoded protein is CASSLTGERQNEQFF.

The chain recombines TRBV9 with TRBJ2-1; maybe TRBD2 (5 bases). The end of the DNA aligns better with TRBJ2-7, so the J call may be wrong. The CDR3 spans 17 residues. CDR1 and CDR2 from the germline V gene are SGDLS and YYNGEE. CDR3 bases: TGTGCCAGCAGCGGAGCCGGACTCGATGCGGCCTACAATGAGCAGTACTTC. Translated: CASSGAGLDAAYNEQYF.

The V gene is TRBV6-5, the J gene TRBJ2-2; no reliable D call. The CDR3 has 11 residues. The germline V and J ends were trimmed by 1 base and 7 bases, with 1 base remaining between them. Germline lookup yields CDR1 MNHEY and CDR2 SVGAGI. CDR3 residues: CASSYFGELFF. The CDR3 nucleotides are TGTGCCAGCAGTTACTTCGGGGAGCTGTTTTTT.

The sample holds many counts of this clonotype. This rearrangement joins TRBV4-2 to TRBJ2-7; tentatively, D is TRBD1 (6 bases). From germline, CDR1 is LGHNA and CDR2 YNFKEQ. V lost 4 bases, J lost 2 bases, and 15 bases lay in between. The CDR3 has 15 amino acids. This CDR3 is CASSPSQGLPYEQYF. CDR3 coding DNA: TGTGCCAGCAGCCCGTCCCAGGGGCTACCCTACGAGCAGTACTTC.

The chain joins TRBV28 to TRBJ2-5; D unclear. The CDR3 consists of 13 residues. Germline assignment: CDR1 MDHEN and CDR2 SYDVKM. With 11 bases removed from V and 1 base from J, the gap between germline ends came to 14 bases. The CDR3 protein is CASKKGGQETQYF. DNA of the CDR3: TGTGCCTCGAAGAAGGGCGGCCAAGAGACCCAGTACTTC. The full variable domain, completed using reference TRBV28 and TRBJ2-5, is DVKVTQSSRYLVKRTGEKVFLECVQDMDHENMFWYRQDPGLGLRLIYFSYDVKMKEKGDIPEGYSVSREKKERFSLILESASTNQTSMYLCASKKGGQETQYFGPGTRLLVL.

This clonotype was seen a handful of times. The chain uses TRBV4-3 and TRBJ2-1, with 11 bases aligning to TRBD2. The CDR3 extends over 19 amino acids. The V segment lost 1 base and the J segment 0 bases; nucleotides outside the gene matches: 8. Germline CDR1 reads LGHNA; CDR2 reads YSLEER. The CDR3, as DNA: TGCGCCAGCAGCCAAGGGCTAGCGGGAGGCCACAGCTCCTACAATGAGCAGTTCTTC. Protein sequence: CASSQGLAGGHSSYNEQFF.

This clonotype turned up a few times. The V call is TRBV20-1, the J call TRBJ2-4; no clear D. The J call is uncertain, as TRBJ2-7 better fits the DNA end. CDR3 size: 15 residues. CDR1 DFQATT and CDR2 SNEGSKA come from the germline V gene (reference sequence). CDR3 in DNA: TGCAGTGCTACCTCAGAGATGAACAGCTCAGGCGAGCAGTACTTC. Amino acid sequence: CSATSEMNSSGEQYF.

The rearrangement links TRBV2 to TRBJ2-1, with 8 bases that match TRBD2. The CDR3 is 14 amino acids. Germline V gene sequence: CDR1 SNHLY, CDR2 FYNNEI. V lost 7 bases and J lost 4; bases outside the gene matches: 6. The CDR3 spells CASTAREVYNEQFF. The CDR3 nucleotides read TGTGCCAGCACCGCGCGGGAGGTTTACAATGAGCAGTTCTTC. Full variable domain (outside the CDR3, taken from reference TRBV2 and TRBJ2-1): EPEVTQTPSHQVTQMGQEVILRCVPISNHLYFYWYRQILGQKVEFLVSFYNNEISEKSEIFDDQFSVERPDGSNFTLKIRSTKLEDSAMYFCASTAREVYNEQFFGPGTRLTVL.

The V gene is TRBV5-1, the J gene TRBJ2-1; D perhaps matches TRBD2 (6 bases). The V end was cut by 2 bases, the J end by 6 bases, with 15 bases between. Looked up from germline, CDR1 is SGHRS and CDR2 is YFSETQ. This CDR3 comprises 15 residues. CDR3 in DNA: TGCGCCAGCAGCTTTGGTGGCGGGACTGCCAATGAGCAGTTCTTC. Translated: CASSFGGGTANEQFF. The entire variable domain, with the rest obtained from reference TRBV5-1 and TRBJ2-1, is as follows: KAGVTQTPRYLIKTRGQQVTLSCSPISGHRSVSWYQQTPGQGLQFLFEYFSETQRNKGNFPGRFSGRQFSNSRSEMNVSTLELGDSALYLCASSFGGGTANEQFFGPGTRLTVL.

The CDR3 protein is CASSYSELADNEQFF. The CDR3 DNA reads as TGTGCCAGCAGTTACTCCGAGCTAGCGGACAATGAGCAGTTCTTC. V and J are TRBV6-2 or TRBV6-3 and TRBJ2-1; TRBD2 matches at 7 bases. The junction had 4 bases not matched to a gene; V was cut back by 0 bases and J by 5 bases. Germline lookup yields CDR1 MNHEY and CDR2 SVGEGT. The length of the CDR3 is 15 residues.

The table lists this clonotype with a few counts. This rearrangement joins TRBV4-1 to TRBJ2-7, with TRBD2 matching over 8 bases. Looked up from germline, CDR1 is MGHRA and CDR2 is YSYEKL. With 0 bases clipped from V and 3 bases from J, the junction kept 10 bases outside the gene matches. This CDR3 has 17 residues. CDR3 residues: CASSQDESGRAYYEQYF. CDR3 DNA sequence: TGCGCCAGCAGCCAAGATGAAAGCGGGAGAGCATACTACGAGCAGTACTTC.

The DNA for the CDR3 is TGCAGCGTTGATGGAGCGGGGGGGAGCTCCTACAATGAGCAGTTCTTC. Its protein is CSVDGAGGSSYNEQFF. This chain uses TRBV29-1 with TRBJ2-1; the match to TRBD2 covers 10 bases. The V and J ends lost 3 bases and 0 bases, in that order; junction bases with no gene match: 5. CDR3 length: 16 residues. The germline CDR1 and CDR2 sequences are SQVTM and ANQGSEA.

This clonotype was seen a single time. The rearrangement links TRBV12-3 or TRBV12-4 to TRBJ2-5; D is unclear. The J call is uncertain, as TRBJ2-7 better fits the DNA end. CDR3 size: 13 residues. CDR3 region: CASSPLGGSEQYF. CDR3 in DNA: TGTGCCAGCAGTCCACTCGGTGGATCCGAGCAGTACTTC.

The chain combines TRBV11-3 with TRBJ2-7; the D call may be TRBD1 or TRBD2 (5 bases each). Germline CDR1 is SGHNT and CDR2 is YENEEA. The V and J ends lost 4 bases and 6 bases respectively, with 19 bases between them. This CDR3 spans 15 amino acids. The chain's CDR3 is CASSSLGDHGGEQYF. CDR3 DNA: TGTGCCAGCAGCTCACTGGGGGACCATGGGGGCGAGCAGTACTTC.

The chain couples TRBV3-1 to TRBJ1-4; D is unclear. The germline V gene has CDR1 LGHDT and CDR2 YNNKEL (reference sequence). V dropped 0 bases and J dropped 3 bases, with 5 bases sitting between them. CDR3 length: 14 amino acids. CDR3 loop: CASSQDTANEKLFF. CDR3 nucleotides: TGTGCCAGCAGCCAAGACACAGCTAATGAAAAACTGTTTTTT.

This chain links TRBV29-1 with TRBJ2-4, with D maybe TRBD2 (6 bases). The end of the DNA is better explained by TRBJ2-5, so the J call may be wrong. Germline-derived CDR1 and CDR2 are SQVTM and ANQGSEA. The CDR3 is 15 residues long. DNA of the CDR3: TGCAGCGTTTCCTTCTGGACGGCCGGAGGGGAGACCCAGTACTTC. Translated, it gives CSVSFWTAGGETQYF.

This clonotype was detected ten times or more. The chain has TRBV5-1 and TRBJ2-1; 10 bases match TRBD2. From germline, CDR1 is SGHRS and CDR2 YFSETQ. The ends lost 5 bases at V and 12 bases at J; junction bases unmatched: 8. CDR3 length equals 13 residues. In DNA form, the CDR3 reads TGCGCCAGCAGGTCTAGCGGGAGTCGGGTGCAGTTCTTC. This gives the protein CASRSSGSRVQFF. Full variable domain (outside the CDR3, taken from reference TRBV5-1 and TRBJ2-1): KAGVTQTPRYLIKTRGQQVTLSCSPISGHRSVSWYQQTPGQGLQFLFEYFSETQRNKGNFPGRFSGRQFSNSRSEMNVSTLELGDSALYLCASRSSGSRVQFFGPGTRLTVL.

This clonotype was seen a handful of times. The CDR3: CASSLLRDEQYF. The CDR3 nucleotides read TGTGCCAGCTCACTACTTAGAGACGAGCAGTACTTC. This rearrangement joins TRBV18 to TRBJ2-7; no firm D call. V was pared by 4 bases and J by 5 bases, with 9 bases between. CDR3 length: 12 amino acids. Germline assignment: CDR1 KGHSH and CDR2 LQKENI. Using reference TRBV18 and TRBJ2-7 for the parts outside the CDR3, the full variable domain is NAGVMQNPRHLVRRRGQEARLRCSPMKGHSHVYWYRQLPEEGLKFMVYLQKENIIDESGMPKERFSAEFPKEGPSILRIQQVVRGDSAAYFCASSLLRDEQYFGPGTRLTVT.

This clonotype showed up just a few times. V and J are TRBV28 and TRBJ2-1; 9 bases agree with TRBD2. The CDR3 loop spans 15 amino acids. Germline assignment: CDR1 MDHEN and CDR2 SYDVKM. With V trimmed by 8 bases and J by 7 bases, 12 bases remained unmatched. The CDR3 is CASSAGGRTVNEQFF. DNA for the CDR3: TGTGCCAGCTCTGCGGGAGGGCGGACCGTGAATGAGCAGTTCTTC.

This clonotype was counted at least ten times. The chain joins TRBV29-1 to TRBJ2-3, with D unclear. Germline assignment: CDR1 SQVTM and CDR2 ANQGSEA. The CDR3 covers 14 residues. V dropped 5 bases and J dropped 0 bases, with 12 bases sitting between them. This CDR3 is CSVSQNPSTDTQYF. The DNA for the CDR3 is TGCAGCGTTTCACAAAACCCTAGCACAGATACGCAGTATTTT.

This clonotype was counted at least ten times. The rearrangement links TRBV12-3 or TRBV12-4 to TRBJ2-1, with TRBD2 identical over 7 bases. Trimming removed 6 bases from V and 4 bases from J; junction bases left unmatched: 9. This CDR3 spans 15 amino acids. The CDR3 spells CASRPASGGYNEQFF. For the CDR3, the DNA is TGTGCCAGCAGGCCTGCTAGCGGAGGTTACAATGAGCAGTTCTTC.